This entry lists 14 T cell receptor beta chains sequenced from one sample in a study of T cell responses to AZD1222 COVID-19 vaccine. Here immunoSEQ multiplex PCR was the method, and the copy in TCRdb shows in-frame clones only, minus some. There are some 99,000 clones in the sample; more than 70% occur only once, and over 15% lies in the top ten. The sample consisted of peripheral blood, taken on day 0 of AZD1222 vaccination. The receptors were sampled from an adult in good health.

The chain links TRBV6-5 to TRBJ2-5; a weak D match, TRBD2 (6 bases). This CDR3 region has 15 residues. The ends were cut back, 5 bases at V and 4 bases at J, with 17 bases in the middle. Germline V gene sequence: CDR1 MNHEY, CDR2 SVGAGI. CDR3 coding DNA: TGTGCCAGCAGTCACGAACTGGACGGGAGAGAGACCCAGTACTTC. Protein: CASSHELDGRETQYF.

The chain recombines TRBV3-1 (or the pseudogene TRBV3-2) with TRBJ2-3, with 7 positions matching TRBD1. V trimming: 2 bases; J trimming: 2 bases; junction bases outside the gene matches: 7. The CDR3 contains 16 residues. Germline CDR1 and CDR2: LGHDT and YNNKEL (reference sequence). The CDR3 region is CASSQPTGAYTDTQYF. The DNA of the CDR3 is TGTGCCAGCAGCCAACCTACAGGGGCCTACACAGATACGCAGTATTTT.

J is TRBJ1-5 and V is TRBV3-1 (or the pseudogene TRBV3-2), with D possibly TRBD1 on 5 matching bases. The V and J ends lost 2 bases and 3 bases respectively, with 11 bases between them. CDR1 is LGHDT and CDR2 is YNNKEL in the germline V gene (reference sequence). The CDR3 has 15 residues. CDR3 sequence reads: CASSQNDRFNQPQHF. The CDR3 nucleotides are TGTGCCAGCAGCCAAAACGACAGATTCAATCAGCCCCAGCATTTT.

V gene TRBV3-1 (or the pseudogene TRBV3-2) combines with J gene TRBJ2-1, with D maybe TRBD1 (6 bases). The CDR3 runs 17 residues. V lost 4 bases and J lost 7, with 23 bases in between. CDR1 and CDR2 from the germline V gene are LGHDT and YNNKEL (reference sequence). For the CDR3, the DNA is TGTGCCAGCAGCCTTTCGACCGGGACCCCAGGGGAGAATGAGCAGTTCTTC. This codes for CASSLSTGTPGENEQFF.

The chain couples TRBV28 to TRBJ2-1; D may be TRBD2 (6 bases). Per germline, CDR1 MDHEN and CDR2 SYDVKM. V lost 3 bases, J lost 2 bases, and 20 bases lay in between. The length of the CDR3 is 18 residues. The CDR3 bases are TGTGCCAGCAGTTTTCAGGGATGGAGGGATTTGACCTACAATGAGCAGTTCTTC. This sequence encodes CASSFQGWRDLTYNEQFF.

V gene TRBV6-5 combines with J gene TRBJ2-1, with D tentatively TRBD1 (5 bases). V lost 6 bases to trimming and J lost 7 bases, with 13 bases between them. The CDR3 runs to 13 residues. Per germline, CDR1 MNHEY and CDR2 SVGAGI. CDR3 amino acids: CASSPIKGNEQFF. In nucleotides, the CDR3 is TGTGCCAGCAGCCCCATAAAGGGGAATGAGCAGTTCTTC.

A remark on this clone: An end of the junction differs from the germline gene, which may be a read error. This chain connects TRBV30 to TRBJ1-1; the D gene is possibly TRBD1 (6 bases). The germline gives CDR1 GTSNPN, CDR2 SVGIG (reference sequence). The CDR3 runs to 13 residues. This CDR3 is CAWSETGGTPASF. CDR3 sequence (DNA): TGTGCCTGGAGTGAAACTGGCGGGACACCAGCGTCCTTT.

For this clone: Other DNA sequences in this specimen translate into the identical CDR3. The genes are TRBV5-1 and TRBJ2-2, with 11 bases fitting TRBD1. Germline trimming cut 4 bases from V and 8 bases from J; bases unmatched to any gene: 4. Germline-derived CDR1 and CDR2 are SGHRS and YFSETQ. The CDR3 runs to 14 residues. CDR3 sequence: CASSGTGGTGELFF. The CDR3 region has the DNA TGCGCCAGCAGCGGGACAGGGGGAACGGGGGAGCTGTTTTTT.

This sequence joins TRBV7-3 and TRBJ1-2; 7 bases match TRBD1. Per the germline V gene, CDR1 is SGHTA and CDR2 is FQGTGA. The CDR3 has 12 amino acids. The junction had 4 bases not matched to a gene; V was cut back by 4 bases and J by 8 bases. The CDR3 nucleotides are TGTGCCAGCAGCTCGCCAGGGGGAGGCTACACCTTC. Protein: CASSSPGGGYTF.

The J gene is TRBJ2-7, the V gene TRBV7-2, with D unresolved. The CDR3 length is 16 residues. Germline assignment: CDR1 SGHTA and CDR2 FQGNSA. V lost 3 bases to trimming and J lost 6 bases, with 21 bases between them. The CDR3 loop reads CASSFSGSDGRGEQYF. The CDR3 nucleotides read TGTGCCAGCAGCTTCTCTGGGTCCGACGGCAGAGGCGAGCAGTACTTC.

The V call is TRBV29-1, the J call TRBJ1-2, with D maybe TRBD1 (5 bases). The CDR3 extends over 15 amino acids. Germline-derived CDR1 and CDR2 are SQVTM and ANQGSEA. V was clipped by 0 bases and J by 0 bases, with 11 bases between them. CDR3 bases: TGCAGCGTTGAAGATTTGGACAAAGCTAACTATGGCTACACCTTC. Protein: CSVEDLDKANYGYTF.

V is TRBV27 and J is TRBJ1-2, with 7 bases fitting TRBD1. The CDR3 extends over 15 amino acids. V was clipped by 4 bases and J by 0 bases; unmatched bases: 5. CDR1 MNHEY and CDR2 SMNVEV come from the germline V gene (reference sequence). CDR3 in amino acids: CASSSPGTANYGYTF. CDR3 nucleotides: TGTGCCAGCAGTTCTCCCGGGACAGCTAACTATGGCTACACCTTC.

The chain couples TRBV11-3 to TRBJ1-2; no definite D call. Germline V CDR1 and CDR2: SGHNT, YENEEA. The CDR3 runs to 13 residues. V dropped 1 base and J dropped 2 bases, with 5 bases sitting between them. The CDR3 sequence is CASSLGRNYGYTF. The CDR3 nucleotides read TGTGCCAGCAGCTTAGGCAGAAACTATGGCTACACCTTC.

The V gene is TRBV16, the J gene TRBJ2-3, with a weak D call TRBD2 (7 bases). The CDR3 sequence is 17 residues long. The V gene lost 1 base and the J gene lost 2 bases, with 16 bases spanning the gap. The V gene's germline CDR1 is KGHSY and CDR2 FQNENV. The CDR3 DNA follows: TGTGCCAGCAGCCAATTGTCAGGGGAGGGGACCACAGATACGCAGTATTTT. Protein: CASSQLSGEGTTDTQYF.